Listed below are T cell receptor beta chains from one sample, sequenced in a study of radiotherapy plus CTLA-4 blockade in lung cancer. Assay: immunoSEQ multiplex PCR; the TCRdb copy retains only in-frame clones and omits some. The data show 85,000 to 90,000 clones, 72% seen once. The input for sequencing was peripheral blood, taken from a patient treated with radiotherapy plus ipilimumab. The source of these receptors is a human donor with non-small cell lung cancer that progressed on radiotherapy plus ipilimumab. The CDR3 runs from the conserved cysteine through the conserved F or W. Each record gives: J gene, clone size, D gene, V gene, CDR3 DNA, CDR3 protein. The D gene is left open where the match is weak. Size is stated for part of the rows, as once, few or many counts, or as a class when the clone is expanded.

>TRBJ1-5|NA|NA|TRBV19
TGTGCCTCAAAAAGGGCGGGGGGCCGTAAGGTCAATCAGCCCCAGCATTTT
CASKRAGGRKVNQPQHF
>TRBJ1-2|NA|NA|TRBV28
TGTGCCAGTAACCCAGGTTGGGGAGCCTCCTCCTATGGCTACACCTTC
CASNPGWGASSYGYTF
>TRBJ1-2|NA|TRBD1|TRBV28
TGTGCCAGCAGTTCGACCTGGACAGGGGGCTTTTATGGCTACACCTTC
CASSSTWTGGFYGYTF
>TRBJ1-5|once|NA|TRBV6-6
TGTGCCAGCAGTTACTCGGACAGCCACAATCAGCCCCAGCATTTT
CASSYSDSHNQPQHF
>TRBJ2-7|NA|TRBD2|TRBV7-8
TGTGCCAGCAGCCCCCGGCTAGCGGGAGGGTACCACGAGCAGTACTTC
CASSPRLAGGYHEQYF
>TRBJ1-1|once|NA|TRBV7-9
TGTGCCAGCAGCTTAACAGGGCCCCTGAACACTGAAGCTTTCTTT
CASSLTGPLNTEAFF
>TRBJ2-1|NA|NA|TRBV6-5
TGTGCCAGCCGGCAGTTTCATGAGCAGTTCTTC
CASRQFHEQFF
>TRBJ1-1|NA|NA|TRBV5-4
TGTGCCAGCAGCTTGGGGGTCTTGGAATTCACTGAAGCTTTCTTT
CASSLGVLEFTEAFF
>TRBJ2-3|NA|TRBD1|TRBV27
TGTGCCAGCCGCTTAGGACAGGGGGCTACAGATACGCAGTATTTT
CASRLGQGATDTQYF
>TRBJ2-5|NA|NA|TRBV6-1
TGTGCCAGCAGTGAAGGGGGTTCTCTAAGTGAGACCCAGTACTTC
CASSEGGSLSETQYF
>TRBJ2-7|NA|NA|TRBV27
TGTGCCAGCAGTTTATCGGCCAGGGGATTTACCTACGAGCAGTACTTC
CASSLSARGFTYEQYF
>TRBJ1-2|NA|NA|TRBV5-1
TGCGCCAGCAGCTTGGACAGGGAAGTCTATGGCTACACCTTC
CASSLDREVYGYTF
>TRBJ1-2|NA|NA|TRBV7-3
TGTGCCAGCAGCTTAATGAGCGGGGACTCCTTCGGCTACACCTTC
CASSLMSGDSFGYTF
>TRBJ1-1|NA|NA|TRBV7-8
TGTGCCAGCAGCTTACGTGGAAGTCGGGTAATTATGAACACTGAAGCTTTCTTT
CASSLRGSRVIMNTEAFF
>TRBJ1-1|few|TRBD1|TRBV2
TGTGCCAGCAGCGGACAGGCGAACACTGAAGCTTTCTTT
CASSGQANTEAFF
>TRBJ2-3|NA|NA|TRBV5-1
TGCGCCAGCAGCTTGGACGGGTCAGATACGCAGTATTTT
CASSLDGSDTQYF
>TRBJ2-7|NA|TRBD1|TRBV28
TGTGCCAGCAGTTCCGGCCCGGGACAGGGGGCCTACGAGCAGTACTTC
CASSSGPGQGAYEQYF
>TRBJ1-1|NA|NA|TRBV9
TGTGCCAGCAGCGTAGAAGACCGAGTGAACACTGAAGCTTTCTTT
CASSVEDRVNTEAFF
>TRBJ2-1|NA|NA|TRBV7-9
TGTGCCAGCAGTCCCACTAGTCGGGCCTCGGGTGAGCAGTTCTTC
CASSPTSRASGEQFF
>TRBJ2-1|few|TRBD2|TRBV19
TGTGCCAGTAGTATCGATAGCGGGGCCTACAATGAGCAGTTCTTC
CASSIDSGAYNEQFF
>TRBJ1-5|NA|NA|TRBV6-1
TGTGCCAGCAGCCCAGGAGTTGTGAATCAGCCCCAGCATTTT
CASSPGVVNQPQHF
>TRBJ1-1|NA|NA|TRBV19
TGTGCCAGTAGTCCTCGGACAGACGGGACTGAAGCTTTCTTT
CASSPRTDGTEAFF
>TRBJ2-2|NA|TRBD2|TRBV11-2
TGTGCCAGCAGCTTGGCGGGAGGGCCCGCCGGGGAGCTGTTTTTT
CASSLAGGPAGELFF
>TRBJ2-1|NA|NA|TRBV7-9
TGTGCCAGCAGCTCGCCGGGCAGGGGCTATGAGCAGTTCTTC
CASSSPGRGYEQFF
>TRBJ2-5|NA|TRBD1|TRBV9
TGTGCCAGCAGCGTAGGGGGGACAGGCCAAGAGACCCAGTACTTC
CASSVGGTGQETQYF
>TRBJ2-1|NA|NA|TRBV6-6
TGTGCCAGCAAGGGGCTGAATGAGCAGTTCTTC
CASKGLNEQFF
>TRBJ2-1|NA|NA|TRBV29-1
TGCAGCGTTGAAACCCCGCCGTCGAGCTCCTACAATGAGCAGTTCTTC
CSVETPPSSSYNEQFF